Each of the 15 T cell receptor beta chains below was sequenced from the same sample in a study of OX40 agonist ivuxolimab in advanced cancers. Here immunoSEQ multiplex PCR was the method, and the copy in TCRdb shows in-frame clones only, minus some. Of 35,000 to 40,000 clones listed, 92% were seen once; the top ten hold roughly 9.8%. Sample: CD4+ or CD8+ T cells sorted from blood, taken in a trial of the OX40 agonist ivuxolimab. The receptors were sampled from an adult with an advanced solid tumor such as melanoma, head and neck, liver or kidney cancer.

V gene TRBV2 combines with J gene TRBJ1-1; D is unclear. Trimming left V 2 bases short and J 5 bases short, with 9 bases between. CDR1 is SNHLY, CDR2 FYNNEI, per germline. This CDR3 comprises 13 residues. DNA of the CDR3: TGTGCCAGCAGTGAATGGGAAAGGACTGAAGCTTTCTTT. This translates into CASSEWERTEAFF.

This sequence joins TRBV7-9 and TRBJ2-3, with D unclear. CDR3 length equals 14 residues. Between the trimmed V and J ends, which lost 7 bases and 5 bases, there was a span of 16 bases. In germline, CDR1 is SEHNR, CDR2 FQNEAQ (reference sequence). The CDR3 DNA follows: TGTGCCAGCACCCCTCAATCCGGCCGAGATACGCAGTATTTT. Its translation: CASTPQSGRDTQYF.

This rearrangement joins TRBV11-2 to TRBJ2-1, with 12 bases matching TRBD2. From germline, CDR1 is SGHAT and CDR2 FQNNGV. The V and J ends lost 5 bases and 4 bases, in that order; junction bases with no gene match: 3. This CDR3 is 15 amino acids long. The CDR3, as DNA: TGTGCCAGCAGCCCCGGGACTAGCGGGTACAATGAGCAGTTCTTC. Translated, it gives CASSPGTSGYNEQFF.

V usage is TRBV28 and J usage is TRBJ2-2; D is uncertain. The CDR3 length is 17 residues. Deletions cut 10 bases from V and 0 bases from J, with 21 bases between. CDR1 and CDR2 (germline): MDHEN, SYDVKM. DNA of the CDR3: TGTGCCACCCCCTCCCTCCACTACCCCGCGAACACCGGGGAGCTGTTTTTT. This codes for CATPSLHYPANTGELFF.

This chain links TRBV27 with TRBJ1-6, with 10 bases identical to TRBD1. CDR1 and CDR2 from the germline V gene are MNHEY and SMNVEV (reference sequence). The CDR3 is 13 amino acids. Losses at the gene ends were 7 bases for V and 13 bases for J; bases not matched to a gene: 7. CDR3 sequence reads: CASKGTGVGPLHF. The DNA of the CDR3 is TGTGCCAGCAAGGGGACAGGGGTAGGTCCCCTCCACTTT.

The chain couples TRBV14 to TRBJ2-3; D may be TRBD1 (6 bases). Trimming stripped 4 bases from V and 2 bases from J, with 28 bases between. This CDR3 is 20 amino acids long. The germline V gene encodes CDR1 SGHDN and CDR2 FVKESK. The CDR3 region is CASSLGWTARPQGPTDTQYF. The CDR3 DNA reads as TGTGCCAGCAGCCTCGGTTGGACAGCCCGACCTCAAGGGCCCACAGATACGCAGTATTTT.

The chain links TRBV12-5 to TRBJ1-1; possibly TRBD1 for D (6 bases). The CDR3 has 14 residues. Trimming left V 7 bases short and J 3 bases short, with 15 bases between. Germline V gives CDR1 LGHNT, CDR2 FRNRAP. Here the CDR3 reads CASAPSGGYTEAFF. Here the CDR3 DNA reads TGTGCTAGTGCCCCCTCGGGGGGCTACACTGAAGCTTTCTTT.

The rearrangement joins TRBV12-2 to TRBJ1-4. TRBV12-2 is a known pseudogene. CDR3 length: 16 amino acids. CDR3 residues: CASRFRPGRTNEKLFF. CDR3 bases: TGTGCAAGTCGCTTCCGCCCCGGGAGAACTAATGAAAAACTGTTTTTT.

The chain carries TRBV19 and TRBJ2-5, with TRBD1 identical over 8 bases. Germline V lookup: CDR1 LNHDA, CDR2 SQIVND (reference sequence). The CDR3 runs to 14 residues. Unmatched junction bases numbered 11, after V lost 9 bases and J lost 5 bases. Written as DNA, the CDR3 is TGTGCCAGCCGACCCGGACAGGGATACGAGACCCAGTACTTC. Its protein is CASRPGQGYETQYF. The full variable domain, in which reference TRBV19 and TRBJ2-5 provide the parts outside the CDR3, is DGGITQSPKYLFRKEGQNVTLSCEQNLNHDAMYWYRQDPGQGLRLIYYSQIVNDFQKGDIAEGYSVSREKKESFPLTVTSAQKNPTAFYLCASRPGQGYETQYFGPGTRLLVL.

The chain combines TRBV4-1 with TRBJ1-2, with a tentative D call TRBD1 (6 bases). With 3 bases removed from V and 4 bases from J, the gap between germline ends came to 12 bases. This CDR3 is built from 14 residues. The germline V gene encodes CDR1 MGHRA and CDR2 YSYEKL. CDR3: CASSHDTGSYGYTF. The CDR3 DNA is TGCGCCAGCAGCCACGATACAGGGAGCTATGGCTACACCTTC.

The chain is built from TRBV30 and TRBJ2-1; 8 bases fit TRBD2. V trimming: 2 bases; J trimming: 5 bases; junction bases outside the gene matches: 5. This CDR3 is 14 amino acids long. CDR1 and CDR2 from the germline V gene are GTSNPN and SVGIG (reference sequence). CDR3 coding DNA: TGTGCCTGGAGTCCGGGACTAGGGAACAATGAGCAGTTCTTC. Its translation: CAWSPGLGNNEQFF.

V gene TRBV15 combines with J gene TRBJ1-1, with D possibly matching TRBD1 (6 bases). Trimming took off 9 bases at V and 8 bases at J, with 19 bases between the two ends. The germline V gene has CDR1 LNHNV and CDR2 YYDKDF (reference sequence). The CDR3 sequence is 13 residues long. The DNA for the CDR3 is TGTGCCACGGAAGGGGGGCCCAAGAAAGAAGCTTTCTTT. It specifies CATEGGPKKEAFF.

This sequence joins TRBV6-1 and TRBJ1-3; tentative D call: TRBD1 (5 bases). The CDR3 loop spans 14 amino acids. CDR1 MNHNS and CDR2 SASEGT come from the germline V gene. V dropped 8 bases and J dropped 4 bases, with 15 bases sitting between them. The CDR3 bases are TGTGCCAGCCAGGGACCCCTAGGCGGAAACACCATATATTTT. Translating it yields CASQGPLGGNTIYF.

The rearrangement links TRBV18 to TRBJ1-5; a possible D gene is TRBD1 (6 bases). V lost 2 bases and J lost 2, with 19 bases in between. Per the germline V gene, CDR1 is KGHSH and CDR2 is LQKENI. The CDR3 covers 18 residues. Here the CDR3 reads CASSPFKGGSRRNQPQHF. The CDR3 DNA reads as TGTGCCAGCTCACCATTTAAAGGGGGTAGCCGCCGCAATCAGCCCCAGCATTTT.

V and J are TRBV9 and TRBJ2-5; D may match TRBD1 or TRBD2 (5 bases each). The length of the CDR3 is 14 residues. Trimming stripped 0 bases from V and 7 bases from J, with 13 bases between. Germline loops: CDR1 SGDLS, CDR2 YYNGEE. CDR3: CASSVGDGVGTQYF. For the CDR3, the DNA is TGTGCCAGCAGCGTAGGGGACGGTGTAGGGACCCAGTACTTC.